A selection of T cell receptor beta chains follows, all from one sample in a study of glioma-infiltrating T cells after dendritic cell vaccination. Clones were read by immunoSEQ multiplex PCR, and TCRdb kept only the in-frame ones, dropping some. Of 99,000 or so clones listed, 65% to 85% are singletons. The sample here was blood, taken after dendritic cell vaccination. These receptors came from a human donor with glioblastoma. CDR3s include the opening cysteine and the closing phenylalanine or tryptophan. D genes are given only for firm matches. Not every row has a clone size; where given, it reads once, few, many or a size class.

D	J	size	V	CDR3	DNA
-	TRBJ1-2	-	TRBV9	CASSVVGGNGYTF	TGTGCCAGCAGCGTAGTCGGGGGTAATGGCTACACCTTC
-	TRBJ2-3	-	TRBV7-9	CASRILGGVADTQYF	TGTGCCAGCCGCATCCTCGGGGGTGTCGCAGATACGCAGTATTTT
-	TRBJ2-1	-	TRBV9	CASSVDSGSSYNEQFF	TGTGCCAGCAGCGTAGATAGCGGTAGCTCCTACAATGAGCAGTTCTTC
TRBD2	TRBJ2-1	-	TRBV19	CASSIRLAGYNEQFF	TGTGCCAGTAGTATCCGTCTAGCGGGTTACAATGAGCAGTTCTTC
-	TRBJ1-2	-	TRBV27	CASSQRLAGGGLPGGYTF	TGTGCCAGCAGTCAACGTCTGGCTGGGGGCGGGCTCCCTGGTGGCTACACCTTC
-	TRBJ2-3	-	TRBV2	CASSDLADITDTQYF	TGTGCCAGCAGCGATCTAGCAGACATCACAGATACGCAGTATTTT
-	TRBJ2-3	-	TRBV29-1	CSGGGTYTDTQYF	TGCAGCGGCGGGGGCACTTACACAGATACGCAGTATTTT
-	TRBJ1-2	-	TRBV5-1	CASSLAGEGYTF	TGCGCCAGCAGCTTGGCAGGGGAAGGCTACACCTTC
-	TRBJ2-5	-	TRBV19	CASMDAGYQETQYF	TGTGCCAGTATGGATGCCGGGTACCAAGAGACCCAGTACTTC
-	TRBJ1-2	few	TRBV6-1	CASSGRVYGYTF	TGTGCCAGCAGTGGGCGGGTCTATGGCTACACCTTC
-	TRBJ2-3	-	TRBV29-1	CSVDGSSDTQYF	TGCAGCGTTGATGGCTCTTCAGATACGCAGTATTTT
-	TRBJ1-5	-	TRBV5-8	CASSGRRGSGQPQHF	TGTGCCAGCAGCGGGAGGAGAGGGTCGGGTCAGCCCCAGCATTTT
TRBD2	TRBJ2-7	-	TRBV4-2	CASSQDLAGEQYF	TGTGCCAGCAGCCAAGATCTAGCGGGCGAGCAGTACTTC
-	TRBJ2-1	few	TRBV7-3	CASSRDLYNEQFF	TGTGCCAGCAGCCGGGACTTATACAATGAGCAGTTCTTC
-	TRBJ2-2	-	TRBV18	CASSPEGGRQLFF	TGTGCCAGCTCACCCGAGGGCGGACGTCAGCTGTTTTTT
TRBD1	TRBJ2-7	-	TRBV18	CASSPGGGEQYF	TGTGCCAGCTCCCCAGGGGGCGGCGAGCAGTACTTC
TRBD2	TRBJ2-2	once	TRBV19	CASSSLAGKTGELFF	TGTGCCAGTAGCTCATTAGCGGGAAAGACCGGGGAGCTGTTTTTT
-	TRBJ2-7	-	TRBV2	CASSQVRGREQYF	TGTGCCAGCTCGCAGGTCCGGGGGAGGGAGCAGTACTTC
-	TRBJ2-5	-	TRBV28	CASSLVQVSGTQYF	TGTGCCAGCAGCTTAGTCCAGGTTAGCGGGACCCAGTACTTC
-	TRBJ1-2	-	TRBV11-2	CASSLLAGWNYGYTF	TGTGCCAGCAGCCTTCTTGCGGGGTGGAACTATGGCTACACCTTC
TRBD1	TRBJ1-2	-	TRBV10-3	CAISPGQGTHYTF	TGTGCCATCAGTCCAGGACAGGGCACACACTACACCTTC
TRBD1	TRBJ1-2	-	TRBV28	CASISGQGYGYTF	TGTGCCAGCATCTCGGGACAGGGATATGGCTACACCTTC
TRBD2	TRBJ2-1	-	TRBV7-3	CASSLLASGINEQFF	TGTGCCAGCAGCTTATTGGCTAGCGGGATAAATGAGCAGTTCTTC
TRBD1	TRBJ1-2	many	TRBV27	CATWTGRGLWGYTF	TGTGCCACCTGGACAGGGCGGGGGCTATGGGGCTACACCTTC
-	TRBJ2-7	-	TRBV2	CASSGDSYEQYF	TGTGCCAGCAGTGGCGATTCCTACGAGCAGTACTTC
TRBD2	TRBJ2-1	few	TRBV28	CASSSSMREGALEFF	TGTGCCAGCAGTTCCTCTATGCGGGAGGGCGCTTTGGAGTTCTTC
-	TRBJ2-3	-	TRBV5-5	CASSLGSGASTDTQYF	TGTGCCAGCAGCTTGGGGTCAGGGGCTAGCACAGATACGCAGTATTTT
-	TRBJ2-7	-	TRBV27	CASSLGRTYEQYF	TGTGCCAGCAGTTTGGGCAGGACCTACGAGCAGTACTTC
TRBD1	TRBJ1-2	-	TRBV2	CASRPGQGFYGYTF	TGTGCCAGCAGACCCGGACAGGGCTTCTATGGCTACACCTTC
TRBD1	TRBJ1-2	-	TRBV30	CAWSADRGGGGYTF	TGTGCCTGGAGCGCAGACAGGGGCGGTGGGGGCTACACCTTC
-	TRBJ2-1	-	TRBV6-5	CASNRVGSYNEQFF	TGTGCCAGCAACAGGGTGGGCTCCTACAATGAGCAGTTCTTC
-	TRBJ1-3	-	TRBV9	CASSALGRSGNTIYF	TGTGCCAGCAGCGCCCTGGGGCGGTCGGGAAACACCATATATTTT
TRBD2	TRBJ2-7	once	TRBV2	CASIAGGWEQYF	TGTGCCAGCATTGCGGGAGGTTGGGAGCAGTACTTC
-	TRBJ2-7	once	TRBV2	CASSGAPRLEQYF	TGTGCCAGCTCTGGGGCCCCACGCCTCGAGCAGTACTTC
TRBD1	TRBJ1-5	-	TRBV19	CASSTRGQGTGQPQHF	TGTGCCAGTAGTACCCGAGGACAGGGAACGGGTCAGCCCCAGCATTTT
-	TRBJ1-1	-	TRBV5-1	CASSQGLANTEAFF	TGCGCCAGCAGCCAGGGTCTGGCGAACACTGAAGCTTTCTTT
TRBD2	TRBJ2-3	-	TRBV2	CASSVMSVAGDSLGTQYF	TGTGCCAGCAGTGTAATGTCGGTAGCGGGAGATTCTCTGGGTACGCAGTATTTT
TRBD1	TRBJ2-1	-	TRBV9	CASSVDRVNEQFF	TGTGCCAGCAGCGTTGACAGGGTGAATGAGCAGTTCTTC
TRBD1	TRBJ1-3	-	TRBV6-5	CASRSWDRAGNTIYF	TGTGCCAGCAGATCTTGGGACAGGGCTGGAAACACCATATATTTT
-	TRBJ1-2	-	TRBV18	CASSPQEGPANYGYTF	TGTGCCAGCTCACCGCAGGAGGGCCCAGCTAACTATGGCTACACCTTC
-	TRBJ2-5	once	TRBV11-3	CASSLGQGQETQYF	TGTGCCAGCAGCTTAGGGCAGGGGCAAGAGACCCAGTACTTC
-	TRBJ2-1	-	TRBV6-5	CASSYSTSVNEQFF	TGTGCCAGCAGTTACTCGACCAGCGTCAATGAGCAGTTCTTC
TRBD2	TRBJ2-3	-	TRBV5-1	CASSLLAGRTDTQYF	TGCGCCAGCAGCTTGCTAGCGGGGCGCACAGATACGCAGTATTTT
TRBD1	TRBJ1-2	-	TRBV10-3	CAIRGTGSYGYTF	TGTGCCATCAGGGGGACAGGGTCATATGGCTACACCTTC
-	TRBJ2-7	-	TRBV5-4	CASSLGVGSFYEQYF	TGTGCCAGCAGCCTAGGGGTGGGGTCGTTCTACGAGCAGTACTTC
-	TRBJ1-5	-	TRBV4-1	CASSQGHSNQPQHF	TGCGCCAGCAGCCAGGGACATAGCAATCAGCCCCAGCATTTT
TRBD1	TRBJ1-5	-	TRBV4-1	CASSQDRGWGPQHF	TGCGCCAGCAGCCAAGACAGGGGGTGGGGGCCCCAGCATTTT
-	TRBJ1-3	-	TRBV28	CASSPSRAWGTIYF	TGTGCCAGCAGTCCGAGCAGGGCCTGGGGCACCATATATTTT
-	TRBJ1-5	-	TRBV6-6	CASSSGDQPQHF	TGTGCCAGCAGTTCAGGGGATCAGCCCCAGCATTTT
-	TRBJ1-5	-	TRBV30	CAWSKGQAGQPQHF	TGTGCCTGGAGTAAAGGGCAGGCGGGTCAGCCCCAGCATTTT
TRBD2	TRBJ2-7	-	TRBV28	CASSPLAGGEQYF	TGTGCCAGCAGTCCTCTAGCGGGAGGCGAGCAGTACTTC
TRBD2	TRBJ2-7	-	TRBV29-1	CIAGLAGGYEQYF	TGCATCGCTGGACTAGCGGGAGGTTACGAGCAGTACTTC
TRBD1	TRBJ1-2	-	TRBV28	CASSPGQYNYGYTF	TGTGCCAGCAGCCCGGGACAGTATAACTATGGCTACACCTTC
TRBD1	TRBJ2-7	-	TRBV6-1	CASNEPGQGDHEQYF	TGTGCCAGCAACGAGCCGGGACAGGGGGACCACGAGCAGTACTTC